This TCR beta chain was found in a study of early T cells in non-severe SARS-CoV-2 infection. Study context: Sequenced material consisted of bulk RNA (from unsorted whole blood), and chains were unpaired.

Unique molecular identifiers (one per individual cDNA molecule) were attached. TCRdb itself ran the 5' RACE reads through MiXCR, one entry per CDR3 protein. The sample shows 37,000 or so distinct CDR3 sequences, 5.8% of them seen only once. A note on this clonotype: Given a much more abundant clone one base away, this may be a read error.

Material: whole blood. The receptor was isolated from an adult who was a healthcare worker with PCR-confirmed SARS-CoV-2 infection or an uninfected control (not recorded which).

The CDR3 nucleotides read TGTGTCAGCAGTTTGGGGACAGACTACAATGAGCAGTTCTTC. Protein: CVSSLGTDYNEQFF. The rearrangement links TRBV28 to TRBJ2-1; the match to TRBD1 covers 7 bases. Germline V gene data show CDR1 as MDHEN and CDR2 as SYDVKM. The CDR3 totals 14 residues.